This T cell receptor (beta chain) was identified in a study of graft-versus-host responses after intestinal transplantation. Study information: Each recipient received a multivisceral, liver-intestinal, or isolated intestinal graft. Study-level findings and limits: High graft-versus-host to host-versus-graft clonal ratios were found in allografts of patients who had graft-donor T cell macrochimerism.

Trimming took 4 bases from V and 0 from J, leaving 12 bases between them. Germline values: CDR1 SEHNR, CDR2 FQNEAQ (reference sequence). The length of the CDR3 is 16 residues. Comments on this clone: Its antigen is unidentified.

Using immunoSEQ multiplex PCR, the repertoire was profiled, and TCRdb retains in-frame clones only, with some absent. The table lists 99,000 or so clones, about 90% of them singletons, with around 0.9% in the top ten. The rearrangement links TRBV7-9 to TRBJ2-2; D gene ambiguous. The source of this sequence is a human donor who received an intestinal transplant. Sample: unstimulated CD4+ T cells sorted from spleen or lymph node cells, taken before intestinal transplant. CDR3 sequence reads: CASSSRLLTNTGELFF. The CDR3 DNA reads TGTGCCAGCAGCTCCAGGCTTCTAACGAACACCGGGGAGCTGTTTTTT.